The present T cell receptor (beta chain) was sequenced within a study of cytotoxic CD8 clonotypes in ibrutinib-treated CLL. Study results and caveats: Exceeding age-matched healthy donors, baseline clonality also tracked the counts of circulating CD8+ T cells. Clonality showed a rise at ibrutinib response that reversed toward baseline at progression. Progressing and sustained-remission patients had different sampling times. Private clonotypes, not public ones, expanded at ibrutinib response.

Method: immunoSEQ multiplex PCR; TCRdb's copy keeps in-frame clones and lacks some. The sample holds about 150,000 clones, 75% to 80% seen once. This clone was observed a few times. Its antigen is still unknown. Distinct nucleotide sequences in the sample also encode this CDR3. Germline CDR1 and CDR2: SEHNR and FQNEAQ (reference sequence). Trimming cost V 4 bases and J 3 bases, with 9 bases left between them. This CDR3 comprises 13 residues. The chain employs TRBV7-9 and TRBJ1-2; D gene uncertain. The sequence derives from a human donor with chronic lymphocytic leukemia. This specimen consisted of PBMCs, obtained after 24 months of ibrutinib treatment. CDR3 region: CASSSGPDYGYTF. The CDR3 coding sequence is TGTGCCAGCAGCTCCGGGCCTGACTATGGCTACACCTTC.